Included here is one TCR beta chain sequence, with context. This clone was seen only a few times. Its target antigen remains unknown. Nothing much larger sits one base from this clone, and base qualities are not available. The trial excluded patients who had a history of autoimmune disease or were on systemic immunosuppression. Peripheral blood for TCR sequencing was collected from all dose cohorts at baseline, on cycle 4 day 1, and on cycle 7 day 1. The samples were drawn from a first-in-human, open-label, multicenter phase I dose-escalation trial of ivuxolimab. Adults with locally advanced or metastatic melanoma, renal cell, hepatocellular, or head and neck squamous cell carcinoma were enrolled in the trial. Before TCR sequencing, CD4+ T cells and CD8+ T cells were sorted from peripheral blood as separate populations. Reading from cysteine to phenylalanine, the CDR3 counts 14 amino acids. Just CDR3 DNA is preserved here, 42 bases in frame from base 1. V is cut back by 7 bases and J by 0 bases, with 5 bases in the junction unmatched. From the germline V gene (reference sequence), CDR1 is LNHDA and CDR2 is SQIVND.

This record belongs to a study of OX40 agonist ivuxolimab in advanced cancers. About the study as a whole: Ivuxolimab, which targeted the costimulatory receptor OX40 (CD134), was an agonistic, fully human IgG2 monoclonal antibody. Intravenous ivuxolimab was administered to patients every 2 weeks at six dose levels: 0.01, 0.1, 0.3, 1.5, 3 and 10 mg/kg. Among the approximately 50 dose-escalation patients, approximately 20 had hepatocellular carcinoma, roughly 15 melanoma, 9 renal cell carcinoma and 9 head and neck cancer. The dose-escalation cohort was 82.7% male with a mean age of 60 years, ranging from roughly 23 to 85. Prior anti-PD-1, anti-PD-L1 or anti-CTLA-4 therapy was permitted, and approximately 40% of dose-escalation patients had received checkpoint inhibitors. Three dose-escalation patients achieved partial responses, one with hepatocellular carcinoma and two with cutaneous melanoma. The point of sequencing TCRbeta in the periphery was to test whether ivuxolimab changed TCR sequence diversity and drove clonal T-cell expansion. The paper describes the monotherapy dose-escalation part (N of about 57 patients) of the phase I trial of ivuxolimab.

For sequencing of the TCRbeta CDR3 region, genomic DNA was extracted from the sorted cells. TCRbeta CDR3 regions were sequenced using the immunoSEQ Assay. In TCRdb, the immuneACCESS table is reduced to in-frame sequences with V and J assigned. These tables do not hold every clone; where another copy was compared, an unresolved V gene accounts for under half, and the others remain unexplained. Counted in this sample were 65,000 to 75,000 clones; about 85% of them appeared once. The ten top clones hold 0.8% to 1% of the sample. Overall study outcomes, separate from this receptor: Low levels of normalized T-cell clonal expansion were also shown by some nonresponding patients. After ivuxolimab, expanded clones were on average more numerous among CD8+ T cells than among CD4+ T cells. In the 0.1-3.0 mg/kg groups, partial responders were among the patients with the lowest normalized peripheral clonal expansion, particularly in CD8+ T cells. Clonal expansion of both CD4+ and CD8+ blood T cells was observed from baseline to week 6 at doses 0.1 to 3.0 mg/kg. The antigen specificity of the peripheral T cells that underwent clonal expansion was not determined.

The V gene is TRBV19 and the J gene is TRBJ1-1; 7 of the junction bases match TRBD1. Source: CD4+ or CD8+ T cells sorted from blood, taken in a trial of the OX40 agonist ivuxolimab. The sequence was obtained from an adult with an advanced solid tumor such as melanoma, head and neck, liver or kidney cancer. For the CDR3, the sequence is CASNEGAVNTEAFF. The bases are TGTGCCAGTAATGAGGGGGCGGTGAACACTGAAGCTTTCTTT.